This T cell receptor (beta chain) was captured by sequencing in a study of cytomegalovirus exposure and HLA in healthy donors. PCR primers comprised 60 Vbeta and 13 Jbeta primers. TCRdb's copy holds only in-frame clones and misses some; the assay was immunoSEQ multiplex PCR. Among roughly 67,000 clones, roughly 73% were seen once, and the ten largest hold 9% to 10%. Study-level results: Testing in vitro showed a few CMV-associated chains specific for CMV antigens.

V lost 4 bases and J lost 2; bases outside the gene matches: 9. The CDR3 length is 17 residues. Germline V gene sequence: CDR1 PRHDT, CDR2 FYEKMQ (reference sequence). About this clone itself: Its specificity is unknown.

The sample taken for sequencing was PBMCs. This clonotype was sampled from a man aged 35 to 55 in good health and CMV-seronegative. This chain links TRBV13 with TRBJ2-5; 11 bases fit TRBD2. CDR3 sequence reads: CASSSPPGTSGQETQYF. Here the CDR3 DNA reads TGTGCCAGCAGCTCACCTCCAGGGACTAGCGGTCAAGAGACCCAGTACTTC.